The source of this T cell receptor (beta chain) is a study of radiotherapy plus CTLA-4 blockade in lung cancer. CDR1 and CDR2 (germline): SGHAT, FQNNGV. This CDR3 has 14 amino acids. After removal of 7 bases from V and 2 bases from J, the junction contained 8 bases not matched to a gene. Measured with immunoSEQ multiplex PCR; TCRdb has only the in-frame clones, and not every one. This table has approximately 77,000 clones, more than 80% appearing once. Source: peripheral blood, taken from a patient treated with radiotherapy plus ipilimumab. The sequence derives from a human donor with non-small cell lung cancer who had stable disease on radiotherapy plus ipilimumab. V and J are TRBV11-2 and TRBJ2-7; 7 nucleotides match TRBD1. The CDR3 here is CASNRQGKAYEQYF. For the CDR3, the DNA is TGTGCCAGCAACCGACAGGGAAAGGCCTACGAGCAGTACTTC.